This T cell receptor (beta chain) was sequenced in a study of T-cell reconstitution after alpha-beta-depleted transplantation in children. This clonotype appeared many times. Trimming took 0 bases from V and 4 from J; bases not matched to a gene: 6. This CDR3 is built from 15 residues. CDR1 is SGHAT and CDR2 is FQNNGV in the germline V gene. Preparation of the TCRbeta library was carried out with unique molecular identifiers. TCRdb re-called the PCR reads through MiXCR, storing one row per CDR3 protein. This sample has about 610,000 distinct CDR3 sequences, with more than 9% found just once. The source material was PBMCs from the stem cell graft donor, sampled from the stem cell graft. The source is a human donor who donated a stem cell graft to a child with acute myeloid leukemia. J is TRBJ2-7 and V is TRBV11-2, with TRBD2 matching 7 bases. As DNA, the CDR3 is TGTGCCAGCAGCTTAGACGGGGCGGGAGCGTACGAGCAGTACTTC. Its translation: CASSLDGAGAYEQYF.